This entry concerns a single T cell receptor beta chain. The data were taken from a study of blood T cell repertoires in COVID-19. Libraries were prepared by immunoSEQ multiplex PCR; TCRdb keeps only in-frame clonotypes and omits some of them. This table holds some 300,000 clones, around nine tenths found once. Per the germline V gene, CDR1 is LNHDA and CDR2 is SQIVND (reference sequence). V gave up 5 bases and J gave up 5 bases; unmatched junction bases: 3. The CDR3 contains 13 residues. The clonotype comes from a woman aged 25 to 39 who had recovered from COVID-19. The sequenced sample was PBMCs or T cells enriched from blood (not recorded which). V gene TRBV19 combines with J gene TRBJ1-2; TRBD1 agrees at 9 bases. The CDR3 DNA sequence: TGTGCCAGTAGTGCGGGACAGGGATATGGCTACACCTTC. This translates into CASSAGQGYGYTF. Together with reference TRBV19 and TRBJ1-2, the CDR3 gives the full variable domain: DGGITQSPKYLFRKEGQNVTLSCEQNLNHDAMYWYRQDPGQGLRLIYYSQIVNDFQKGDIAEGYSVSREKKESFPLTVTSAQKNPTAFYLCASSAGQGYGYTFGSGTRLTVV.